The 14 T cell receptor beta chains given below trace back to one sample, sequenced in a study of cytomegalovirus exposure and HLA in healthy donors. The PCR was carried out with 60 Vbeta primers and 13 Jbeta primers. Clones were read by immunoSEQ multiplex PCR, and TCRdb kept only the in-frame ones, dropping some. The sample carries some 110,000 clones, about 75% recorded once. What was sequenced was PBMCs. These receptors were obtained from a middle-aged man in good health and CMV-seronegative.

The J gene is TRBJ2-7, the V gene TRBV6-1; no definite D call. The CDR3 sequence is 11 residues long. The germline V and J ends were trimmed by 7 bases and 7 bases, with 11 bases remaining between them. Germline loops: CDR1 MNHNS, CDR2 SASEGT. The CDR3 DNA follows: TGTGCCAGCACCGCAGAGGAAGAGCAGTACTTC. The encoded protein is CASTAEEEQYF.

The chain carries TRBV18 and TRBJ1-4, with 8 bases identical to TRBD1. The CDR3 length is 13 residues. Unmatched junction bases numbered 6, after V lost 3 bases and J lost 12 bases. Germline V lookup: CDR1 KGHSH, CDR2 LQKENI. The CDR3 DNA reads as TGTGCCAGCTCACCTCCGCAGGGACAGGAACTGTTTTTT. Its translation is CASSPPQGQELFF.

V usage is TRBV6-7 and J usage is TRBJ2-2; 8 bases map to TRBD1. TRBV6-7 is sorted into the ORF group, with uncertain function. The V gene end was trimmed by 11 bases and the J gene end by 1 base; junction bases not matched to a gene: 9. The CDR3 has 15 amino acids. The DNA for the CDR3 is TGTGCCGTACTCCCCGGGACAGGGAACACCGGGGAGCTGTTTTTT. Protein sequence: CAVLPGTGNTGELFF.

This sequence joins TRBV5-4 and TRBJ1-2, with 9 bases matching TRBD1. Looked up from germline, CDR1 is SGHNT and CDR2 is YYREEE (reference sequence). V lost 4 bases, J lost 5 bases, and 6 bases stayed unmatched. This CDR3 is built from 14 residues. Here the CDR3 reads CASSGVDRGYGYTF. CDR3 DNA: TGTGCCAGCAGCGGGGTGGACAGGGGTTATGGCTACACCTTC.

The chain joins TRBV7-2 to TRBJ2-2, with D hard to call. Germline V gene sequence: CDR1 SGHTA, CDR2 FQGNSA. Trimming shortened V by 0 bases and J by 4 bases, and 12 bases separated the two germline ends. The CDR3 runs to 16 residues. DNA for the CDR3: TGTGCCAGCAGCTTAGCGCATAGCCCCAGCACCGGGGAGCTGTTTTTT. Translating it yields CASSLAHSPSTGELFF.

The V and J genes are TRBV7-8 and TRBJ1-6; D is unclear. Looked up from germline, CDR1 is SGHVS and CDR2 is FQNEAQ. V lost 5 bases to trimming and J lost 0 bases, with 8 bases between them. There are 15 residues in the CDR3. CDR3 sequence reads: CASSAGSSYNSPLHF. CDR3 bases: TGTGCCAGCAGCGCCGGGAGCTCCTATAATTCACCCCTCCACTTT.

The V call is TRBV19, the J call TRBJ1-2; no firm D call. This CDR3 is 14 amino acids long. V was shortened by 5 bases and J by 4 bases, with 14 bases between the two germline ends. Germline V gives CDR1 LNHDA, CDR2 SQIVND (reference sequence). DNA of the CDR3: TGTGCCAGTAGTCCGCGCGGCCCCCTCTATGGCTACACCTTC. Residues: CASSPRGPLYGYTF.

This chain uses TRBV6-1 with TRBJ1-5; D perhaps matches TRBD1 (6 bases). V was shortened by 2 bases and J by 6 bases, with 29 bases between the two germline ends. In germline, CDR1 is MNHNS, CDR2 SASEGT. The CDR3 has 20 residues. CDR3 region: CASSETLFFHGTLGSQPQHF. The DNA for the CDR3 is TGTGCCAGCAGTGAAACTTTATTCTTCCACGGGACACTAGGAAGTCAGCCCCAGCATTTT.

The V call is TRBV27, the J call TRBJ2-7; TRBD2 matches 9 bases. Germline V CDR1 and CDR2: MNHEY, SMNVEV (reference sequence). Trimming cost V 8 bases and J 2 bases; bases outside gene matches: 7. The CDR3 has 14 residues. CDR3: CASGRAGGTYEQYF. The CDR3 DNA reads TGTGCCAGCGGACGGGCGGGGGGGACCTACGAGCAGTACTTC.

The J gene is TRBJ2-5, the V gene TRBV5-4; D is perhaps TRBD2 (6 bases). The CDR3 is made up of 13 amino acids. In germline, CDR1 is SGHNT, CDR2 YYREEE (reference sequence). V was trimmed by 2 bases and J by 4 bases, leaving 9 bases between them. The DNA for the CDR3 is TGTGCCAGCAGCTTAGCGGGTGCAGAGACCCAGTACTTC. It encodes CASSLAGAETQYF.

This clone appeared a single time. V is TRBV11-2 and J is TRBJ2-5; tentative D call: TRBD2 (5 bases). This CDR3 has 13 amino acids. CDR1 and CDR2 (germline): SGHAT, FQNNGV. With 5 bases removed from V and 5 bases from J, the gap between germline ends came to 12 bases. The CDR3 DNA is TGTGCCAGCAGCAAAGAGCGGAGCGAGACCCAGTACTTC. As protein: CASSKERSETQYF.

This clone has just a few counts. CDR3 loop: CASSDLSGGSQETQYF. The CDR3 region has the DNA TGTGCCAGCAGTGATCTCAGCGGGGGGTCCCAAGAGACCCAGTACTTC. The rearrangement joins TRBV2 to TRBJ2-5; 9 bases map to TRBD2. Germline V gene lookup returns CDR1 SNHLY and CDR2 FYNNEI. V was clipped by 3 bases and J by 1 base; unmatched bases: 6. The CDR3 sequence is 16 residues long.

The V gene is TRBV7-2, the J gene TRBJ2-5, with 9 bases fitting TRBD2. Germline V lookup: CDR1 SGHTA, CDR2 FQGNSA. With V trimmed by 3 bases and J by 5 bases, 7 bases remained unmatched. The length of the CDR3 is 15 residues. The CDR3 sequence is CASSFLAGFGETQYF. CDR3 bases: TGTGCCAGCAGCTTTCTAGCGGGGTTTGGCGAGACCCAGTACTTC.

This clone was found a few times. The chain combines TRBV6-6 with TRBJ1-4; tentatively, D is TRBD1 (5 bases). CDR3 length: 14 amino acids. Germline V lookup: CDR1 MNHNY, CDR2 SVGAGI (reference sequence). V lost 4 bases to trimming and J lost 6 bases, with 12 bases between them. CDR3 in amino acids: CASSSSGGDEKLFF. The CDR3 DNA is TGTGCCAGCAGTTCTAGTGGGGGGGATGAAAAACTGTTTTTT.